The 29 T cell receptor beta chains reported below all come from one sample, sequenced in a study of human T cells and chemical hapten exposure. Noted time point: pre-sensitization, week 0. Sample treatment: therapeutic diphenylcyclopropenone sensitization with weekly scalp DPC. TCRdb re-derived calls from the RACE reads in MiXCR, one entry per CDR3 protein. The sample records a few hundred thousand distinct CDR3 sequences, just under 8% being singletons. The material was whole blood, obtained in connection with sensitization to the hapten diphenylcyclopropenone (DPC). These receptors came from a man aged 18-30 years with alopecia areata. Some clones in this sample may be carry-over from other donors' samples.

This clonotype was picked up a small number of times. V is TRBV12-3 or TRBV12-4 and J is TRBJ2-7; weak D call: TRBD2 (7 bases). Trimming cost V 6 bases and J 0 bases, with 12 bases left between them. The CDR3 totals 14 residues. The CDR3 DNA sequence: TGTGCCAGCAGGGGAGGGACAATCTCCTACGAGCAGTACTTC. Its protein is CASRGGTISYEQYF.

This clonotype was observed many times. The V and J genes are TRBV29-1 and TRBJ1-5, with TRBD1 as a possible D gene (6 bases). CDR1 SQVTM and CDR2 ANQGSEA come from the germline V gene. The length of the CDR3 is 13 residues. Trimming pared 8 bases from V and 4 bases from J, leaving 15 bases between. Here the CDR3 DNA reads TGCAGCTCCTGGGAGGGGGGGAATCAGCCCCAGCATTTT. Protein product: CSSWEGGNQPQHF.

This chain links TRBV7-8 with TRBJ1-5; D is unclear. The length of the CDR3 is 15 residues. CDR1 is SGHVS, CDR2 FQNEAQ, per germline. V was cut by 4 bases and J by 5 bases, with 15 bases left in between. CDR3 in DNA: TGTGCCAGCAGCTGGGGAAGCGGGGTGGATCAGCCCCAGCATTTT. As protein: CASSWGSGVDQPQHF.

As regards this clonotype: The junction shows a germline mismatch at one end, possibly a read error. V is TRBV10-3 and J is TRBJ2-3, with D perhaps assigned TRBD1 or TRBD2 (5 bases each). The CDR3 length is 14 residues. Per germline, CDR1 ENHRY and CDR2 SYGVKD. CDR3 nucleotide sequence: TGTGCCATCAGGGGGACGGCGAGCACAAATACGCAGTATTTT. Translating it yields CAIRGTASTNTQYF.

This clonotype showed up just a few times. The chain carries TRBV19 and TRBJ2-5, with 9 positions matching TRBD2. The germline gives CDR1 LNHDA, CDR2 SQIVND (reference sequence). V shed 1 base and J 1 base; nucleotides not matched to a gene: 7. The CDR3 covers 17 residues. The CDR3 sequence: CASSIVSSGALQETQYF. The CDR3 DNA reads TGTGCCAGTAGTATAGTTTCTAGCGGGGCCCTCCAAGAGACCCAGTACTTC. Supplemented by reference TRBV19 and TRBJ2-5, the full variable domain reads DGGITQSPKYLFRKEGQNVTLSCEQNLNHDAMYWYRQDPGQGLRLIYYSQIVNDFQKGDIAEGYSVSREKKESFPLTVTSAQKNPTAFYLCASSIVSSGALQETQYFGPGTRLLVL.

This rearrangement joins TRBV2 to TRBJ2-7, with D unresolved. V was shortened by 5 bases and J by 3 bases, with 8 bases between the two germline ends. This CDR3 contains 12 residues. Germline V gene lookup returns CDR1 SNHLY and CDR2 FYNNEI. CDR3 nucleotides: TGTGCCAGCAGTTCGGTCCTCTACGAGCAGTACTTC. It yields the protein CASSSVLYEQYF.

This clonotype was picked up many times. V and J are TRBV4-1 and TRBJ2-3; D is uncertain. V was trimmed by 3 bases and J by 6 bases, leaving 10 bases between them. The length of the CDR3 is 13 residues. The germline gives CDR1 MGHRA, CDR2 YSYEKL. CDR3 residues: CASSQSLRDTQYF. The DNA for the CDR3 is TGCGCCAGCAGCCAGTCCTTAAGGGATACGCAGTATTTT.

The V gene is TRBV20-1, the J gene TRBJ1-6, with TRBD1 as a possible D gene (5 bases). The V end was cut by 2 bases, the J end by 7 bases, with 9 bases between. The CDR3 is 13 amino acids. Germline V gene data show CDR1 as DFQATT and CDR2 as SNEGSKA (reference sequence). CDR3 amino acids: CSARSGTNSPLHF. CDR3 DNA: TGCAGTGCTAGATCCGGGACCAATTCACCCCTCCACTTT.

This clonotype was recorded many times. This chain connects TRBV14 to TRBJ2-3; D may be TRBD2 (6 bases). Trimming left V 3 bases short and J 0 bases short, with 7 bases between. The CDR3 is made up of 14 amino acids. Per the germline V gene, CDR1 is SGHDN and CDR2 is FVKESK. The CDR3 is CASSHGTSTDTQYF. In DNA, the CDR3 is TGTGCCAGCAGCCACGGGACTAGCACAGATACGCAGTATTTT.

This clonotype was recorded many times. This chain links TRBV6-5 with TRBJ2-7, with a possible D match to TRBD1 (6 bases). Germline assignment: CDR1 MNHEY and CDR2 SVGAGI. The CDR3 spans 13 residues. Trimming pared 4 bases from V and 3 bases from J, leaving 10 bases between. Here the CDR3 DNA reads TGTGCCAGCAGTTTACACAGGGACTACGAGCAGTACTTC. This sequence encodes CASSLHRDYEQYF.

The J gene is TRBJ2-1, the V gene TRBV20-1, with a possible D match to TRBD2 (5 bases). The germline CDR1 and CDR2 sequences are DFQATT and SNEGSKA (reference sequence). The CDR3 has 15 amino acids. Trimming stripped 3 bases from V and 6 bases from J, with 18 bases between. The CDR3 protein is CSARARAVLGNEQFF. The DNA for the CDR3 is TGCAGTGCTAGGGCTAGAGCGGTGCTCGGCAATGAGCAGTTCTTC.

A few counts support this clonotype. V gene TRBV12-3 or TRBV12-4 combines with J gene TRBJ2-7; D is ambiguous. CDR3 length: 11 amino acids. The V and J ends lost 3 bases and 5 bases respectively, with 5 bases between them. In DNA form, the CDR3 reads TGTGCCAGCAGTTTTTTCGACGAGCAGTACTTC. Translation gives CASSFFDEQYF.

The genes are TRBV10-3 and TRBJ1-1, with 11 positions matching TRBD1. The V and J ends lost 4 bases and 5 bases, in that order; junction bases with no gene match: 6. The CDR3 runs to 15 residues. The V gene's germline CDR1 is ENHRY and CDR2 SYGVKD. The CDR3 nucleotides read TGTGCCATCAGTGGGCGGGACAGGGGGGAGACTGAAGCTTTCTTT. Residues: CAISGRDRGETEAFF.

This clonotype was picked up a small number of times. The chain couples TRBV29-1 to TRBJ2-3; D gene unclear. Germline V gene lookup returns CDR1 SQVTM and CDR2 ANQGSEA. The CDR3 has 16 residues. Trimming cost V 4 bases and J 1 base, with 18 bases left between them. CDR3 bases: TGCAGCGTTGGAGAGTTTATCGCAGGCCGCACAGATACGCAGTATTTT. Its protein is CSVGEFIAGRTDTQYF.

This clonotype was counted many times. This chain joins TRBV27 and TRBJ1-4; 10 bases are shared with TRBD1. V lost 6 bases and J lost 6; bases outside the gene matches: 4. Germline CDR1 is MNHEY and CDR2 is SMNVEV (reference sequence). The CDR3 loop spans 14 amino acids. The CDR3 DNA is TGTGCCAGCAGAAGGACAGGGGGGGATGAAAAACTGTTTTTT. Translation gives CASRRTGGDEKLFF.

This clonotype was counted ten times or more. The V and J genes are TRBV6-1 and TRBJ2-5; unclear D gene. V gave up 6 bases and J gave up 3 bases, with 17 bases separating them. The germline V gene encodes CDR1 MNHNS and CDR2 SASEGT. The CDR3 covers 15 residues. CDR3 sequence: CASRNSRALKETQYF. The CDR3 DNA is TGTGCCAGCAGGAATTCAAGGGCTCTGAAAGAGACCCAGTACTTC.

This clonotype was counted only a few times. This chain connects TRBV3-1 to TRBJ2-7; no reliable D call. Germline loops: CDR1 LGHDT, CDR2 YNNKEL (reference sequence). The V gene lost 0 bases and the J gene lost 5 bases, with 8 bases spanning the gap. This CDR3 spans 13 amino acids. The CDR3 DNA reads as TGTGCCAGCAGCCAAGATTTAGCCGACGAGCAGTACTTC. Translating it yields CASSQDLADEQYF.

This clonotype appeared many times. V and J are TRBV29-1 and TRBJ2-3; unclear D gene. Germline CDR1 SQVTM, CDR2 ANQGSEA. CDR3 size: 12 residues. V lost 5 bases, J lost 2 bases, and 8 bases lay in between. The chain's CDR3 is CSVCVITDTQYF. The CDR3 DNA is TGCAGCGTTTGCGTTATCACAGATACGCAGTATTTT.

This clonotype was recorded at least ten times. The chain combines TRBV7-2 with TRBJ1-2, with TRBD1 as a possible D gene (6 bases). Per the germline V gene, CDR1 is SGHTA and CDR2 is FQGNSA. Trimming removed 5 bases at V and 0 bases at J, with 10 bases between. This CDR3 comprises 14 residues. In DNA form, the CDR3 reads TGTGCCAGCAGCCCCCGGACAGCTAACTATGGCTACACCTTC. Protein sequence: CASSPRTANYGYTF.

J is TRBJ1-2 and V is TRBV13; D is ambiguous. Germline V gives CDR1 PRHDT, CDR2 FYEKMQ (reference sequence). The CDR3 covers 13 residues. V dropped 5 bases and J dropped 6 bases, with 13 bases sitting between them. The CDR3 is CASSPPSGDGYTF. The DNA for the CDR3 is TGTGCCAGCAGCCCCCCGAGCGGGGATGGCTACACCTTC.

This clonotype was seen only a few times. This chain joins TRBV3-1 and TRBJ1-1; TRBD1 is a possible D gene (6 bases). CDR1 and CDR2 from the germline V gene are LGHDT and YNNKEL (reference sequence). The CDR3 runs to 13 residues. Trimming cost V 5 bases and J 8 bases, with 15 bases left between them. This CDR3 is CASSVTGDIEAFF. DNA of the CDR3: TGTGCCAGCAGCGTGACAGGAGACATCGAAGCTTTCTTT.

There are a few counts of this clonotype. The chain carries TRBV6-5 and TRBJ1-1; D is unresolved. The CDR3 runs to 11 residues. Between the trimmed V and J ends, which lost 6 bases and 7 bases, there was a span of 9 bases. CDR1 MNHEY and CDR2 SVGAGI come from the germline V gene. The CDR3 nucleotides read TGTGCCAGCAGGCGGTCAGATGAAGCTTTCTTT. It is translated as CASRRSDEAFF.

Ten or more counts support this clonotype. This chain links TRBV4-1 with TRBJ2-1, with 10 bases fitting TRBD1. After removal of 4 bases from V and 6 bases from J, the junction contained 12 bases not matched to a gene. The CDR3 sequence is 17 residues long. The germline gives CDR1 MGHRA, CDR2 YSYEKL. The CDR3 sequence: CASSLLQGTGVGNEQFF. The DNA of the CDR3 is TGCGCCAGCAGCCTCCTTCAGGGGACAGGGGTGGGCAATGAGCAGTTCTTC.

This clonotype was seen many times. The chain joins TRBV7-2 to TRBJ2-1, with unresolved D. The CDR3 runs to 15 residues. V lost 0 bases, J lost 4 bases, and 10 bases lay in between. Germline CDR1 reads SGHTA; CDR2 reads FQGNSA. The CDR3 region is CASSLAGPGYNEQFF. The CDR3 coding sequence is TGTGCCAGCAGCTTAGCGGGCCCAGGATACAATGAGCAGTTCTTC.

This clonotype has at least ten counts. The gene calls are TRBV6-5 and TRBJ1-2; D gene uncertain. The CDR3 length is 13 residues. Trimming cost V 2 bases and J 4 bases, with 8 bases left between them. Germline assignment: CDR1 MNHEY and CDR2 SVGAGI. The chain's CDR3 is CASSYSGGYGYTF. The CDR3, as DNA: TGTGCCAGCAGTTACAGCGGTGGCTATGGCTACACCTTC.

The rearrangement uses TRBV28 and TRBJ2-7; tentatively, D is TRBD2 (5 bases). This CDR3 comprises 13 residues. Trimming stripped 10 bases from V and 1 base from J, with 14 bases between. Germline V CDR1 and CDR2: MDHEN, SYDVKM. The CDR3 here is CANIPEGSYEQYF. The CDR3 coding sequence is TGTGCCAACATCCCCGAGGGTTCCTACGAGCAGTACTTC.

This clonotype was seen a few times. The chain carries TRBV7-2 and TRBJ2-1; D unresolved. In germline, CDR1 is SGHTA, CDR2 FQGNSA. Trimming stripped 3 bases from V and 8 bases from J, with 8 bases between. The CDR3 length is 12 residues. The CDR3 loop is CASSFEAYEQFF. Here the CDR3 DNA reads TGTGCCAGCAGCTTTGAGGCCTATGAGCAGTTCTTC.

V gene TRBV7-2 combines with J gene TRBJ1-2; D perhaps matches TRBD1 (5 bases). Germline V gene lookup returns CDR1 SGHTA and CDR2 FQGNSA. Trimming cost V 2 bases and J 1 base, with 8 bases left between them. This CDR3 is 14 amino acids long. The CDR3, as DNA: TGTGCCAGCAGCTTAAACAGGATTAACTATGGCTACACCTTC. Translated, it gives CASSLNRINYGYTF.

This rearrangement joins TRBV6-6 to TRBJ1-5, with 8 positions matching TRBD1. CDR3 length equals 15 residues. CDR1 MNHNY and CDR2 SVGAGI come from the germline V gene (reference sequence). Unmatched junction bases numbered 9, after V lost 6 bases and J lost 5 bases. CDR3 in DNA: TGTGCCAGCAGCCTACAGGGGGACCGGGATCAGCCCCAGCATTTT. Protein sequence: CASSLQGDRDQPQHF.